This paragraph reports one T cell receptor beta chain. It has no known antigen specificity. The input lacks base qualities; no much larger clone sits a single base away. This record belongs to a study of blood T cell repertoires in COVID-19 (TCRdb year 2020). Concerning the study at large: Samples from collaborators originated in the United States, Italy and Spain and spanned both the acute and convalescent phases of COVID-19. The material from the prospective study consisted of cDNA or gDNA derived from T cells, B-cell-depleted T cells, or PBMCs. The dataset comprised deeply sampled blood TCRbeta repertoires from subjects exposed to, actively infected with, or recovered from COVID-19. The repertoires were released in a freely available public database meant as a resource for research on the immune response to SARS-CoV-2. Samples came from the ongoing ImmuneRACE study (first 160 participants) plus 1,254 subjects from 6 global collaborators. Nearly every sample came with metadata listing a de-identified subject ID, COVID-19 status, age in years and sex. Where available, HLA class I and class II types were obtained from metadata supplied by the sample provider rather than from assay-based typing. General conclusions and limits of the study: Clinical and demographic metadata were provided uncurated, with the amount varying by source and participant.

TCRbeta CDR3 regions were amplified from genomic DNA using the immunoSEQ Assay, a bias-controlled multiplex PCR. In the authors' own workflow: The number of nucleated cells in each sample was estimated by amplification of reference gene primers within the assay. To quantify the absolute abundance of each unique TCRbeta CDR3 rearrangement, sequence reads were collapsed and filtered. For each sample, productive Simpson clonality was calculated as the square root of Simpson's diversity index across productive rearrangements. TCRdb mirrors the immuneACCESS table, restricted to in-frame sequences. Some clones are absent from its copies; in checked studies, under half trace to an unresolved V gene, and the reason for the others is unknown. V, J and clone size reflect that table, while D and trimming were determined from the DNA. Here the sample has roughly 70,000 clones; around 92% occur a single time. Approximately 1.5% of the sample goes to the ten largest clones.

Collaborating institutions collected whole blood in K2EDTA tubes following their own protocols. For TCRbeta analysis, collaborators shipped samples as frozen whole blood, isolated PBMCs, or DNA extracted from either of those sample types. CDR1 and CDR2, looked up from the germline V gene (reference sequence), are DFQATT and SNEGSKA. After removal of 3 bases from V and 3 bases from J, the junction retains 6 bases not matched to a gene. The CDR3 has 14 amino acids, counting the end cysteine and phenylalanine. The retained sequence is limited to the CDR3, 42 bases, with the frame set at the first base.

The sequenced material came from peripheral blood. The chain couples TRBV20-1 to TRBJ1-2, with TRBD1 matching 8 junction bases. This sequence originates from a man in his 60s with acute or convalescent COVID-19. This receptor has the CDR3 CSASRAGGDYGYTF. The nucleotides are TGCAGTGCTAGTCGGGCAGGGGGCGACTATGGCTACACCTTC.